This T cell receptor beta chain was captured in a study of blood T cell repertoires in COVID-19. Germline CDR1 SGHAT, CDR2 FQNNGV. The CDR3 covers 11 residues. As for this clone: Sequence at one end of the junction differs from germline and may be a read error.

Original methodology: Reference gene primer amplification in the assay estimated nucleated cell counts. TCRdb keeps only in-frame clones here, not all; method: immunoSEQ multiplex PCR. For V, J and clone size, that table is used; D and trimming come from the DNA. Here the sample spans roughly 100,000 clones, roughly 87% being singletons. The sequence was obtained from a woman aged 80 or older in a cohort sampled during active COVID-19. Sequences were obtained from peripheral blood. The rearrangement joins TRBV11-2 to TRBJ2-7, with 7 bases identical to TRBD1. The CDR3 sequence is CASSSTGFPNF. DNA of the CDR3: TGTGCCAGCAGCTCGACAGGGTTTCCGAACTTC.